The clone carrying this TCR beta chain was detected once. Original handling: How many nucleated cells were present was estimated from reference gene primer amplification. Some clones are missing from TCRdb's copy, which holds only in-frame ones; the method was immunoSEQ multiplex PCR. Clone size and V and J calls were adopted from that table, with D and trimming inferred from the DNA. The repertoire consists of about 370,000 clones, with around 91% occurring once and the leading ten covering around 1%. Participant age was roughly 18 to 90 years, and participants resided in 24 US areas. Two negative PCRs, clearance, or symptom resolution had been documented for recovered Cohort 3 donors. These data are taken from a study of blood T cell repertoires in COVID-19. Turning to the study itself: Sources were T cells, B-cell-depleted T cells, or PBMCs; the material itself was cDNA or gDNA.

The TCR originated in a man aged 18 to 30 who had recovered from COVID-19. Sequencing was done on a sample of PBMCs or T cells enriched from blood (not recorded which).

CDR3 nucleotides: TGTGCCAGCAGCTTAGGGACTAAAGGCCCCTATAATTCACCCCTCCACTTT. Its translation is CASSLGTKGPYNSPLHF. The rearrangement joins TRBV7-6 to TRBJ1-6; D is unresolved. The V gene's germline CDR1 is SGHVS and CDR2 FNYEAQ. The germline V and J ends were trimmed by 1 base and 2 bases, with 12 bases remaining between them. The CDR3 loop spans 17 amino acids.